The T cell receptor beta chain under discussion was sequenced for a study of breast tumors, draining lymph nodes, adjacent tissues. TCRdb re-called the multiplex PCR reads through MiXCR, storing one row per CDR3 protein. The sample includes fewer than 200,000 distinct CDR3 sequences, about 33% seen only once; the top ten take around 4.5%. Samples came from axillary lymph nodes draining the breast cancer. Broader study findings: Luminal-like breast cancer showed significantly higher tumor–nontumor repertoire similarity than basal-like.

The length of the CDR3 is 17 residues. The germline gives CDR1 SNHLY, CDR2 FYNNEI. In the case of this clonotype: Its antigen is not known. At one end the junction does not follow the germline gene, possibly because of a read error.

The gene calls are TRBV2 and TRBJ1-5; maybe TRBD1 (6 bases). Sample: axillary lymph node tissue. The origin of this receptor is a female donor with breast cancer. Some clones in this sample may be carry-over from other donors' samples. The DNA of the CDR3 is TGTGCCAGCACTCAACGCCGGACAGACTCCACTAATCAGCCCCAGCACTTT. It translates to CASTQRRTDSTNQPQHF.